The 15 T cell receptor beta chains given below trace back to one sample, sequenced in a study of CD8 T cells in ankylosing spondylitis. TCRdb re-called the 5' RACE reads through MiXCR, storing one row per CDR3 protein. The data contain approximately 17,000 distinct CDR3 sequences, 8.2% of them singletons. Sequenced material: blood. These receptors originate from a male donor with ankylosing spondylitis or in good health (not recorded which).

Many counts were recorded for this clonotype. CDR3 nucleotides: TGCAGTGCTAGCGGCACTCGGACCTCCTACGAGCAGTACTTC. Its protein product is CSASGTRTSYEQYF. The chain joins TRBV20-1 to TRBJ2-7, with D unresolved. The germline gives CDR1 DFQATT, CDR2 SNEGSKA (reference sequence). The CDR3 has 14 amino acids. Trimming shortened V by 3 bases and J by 0 bases, and 12 bases separated the two germline ends.

The CDR3 DNA sequence: TGCAGTGCTCAAAATCAGCGGAGTGCGTGGGAAGATACGCAGTATTTT. Protein sequence: CSAQNQRSAWEDTQYF. V and J are TRBV20-1 and TRBJ2-3, with D possibly being TRBD2 (5 bases). Germline V gene lookup returns CDR1 DFQATT and CDR2 SNEGSKA (reference sequence). Trimming took 5 bases from V and 5 from J, leaving 23 bases between them. This CDR3 is built from 16 residues.

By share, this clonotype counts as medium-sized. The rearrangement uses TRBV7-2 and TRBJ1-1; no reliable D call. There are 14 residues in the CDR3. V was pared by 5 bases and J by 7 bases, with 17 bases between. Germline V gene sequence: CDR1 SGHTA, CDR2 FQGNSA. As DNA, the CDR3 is TGTGCCAGCAGCGCAGATTTGGGTCCCCATGAAGCTTTCTTT. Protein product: CASSADLGPHEAFF.

CDR3 sequence: CASSSPPGEQGHNEKLFF. CDR3 in DNA: TGTGCCAGCAGCTCCCCCCCGGGGGAACAGGGCCATAATGAAAAACTGTTTTTT. The rearrangement uses TRBV7-9 and TRBJ1-4; the D gene is possibly TRBD1 (6 bases). The V and J ends lost 4 bases and 4 bases respectively, with 22 bases between them. Per germline, CDR1 SEHNR and CDR2 FQNEAQ (reference sequence). The length of the CDR3 is 18 residues.

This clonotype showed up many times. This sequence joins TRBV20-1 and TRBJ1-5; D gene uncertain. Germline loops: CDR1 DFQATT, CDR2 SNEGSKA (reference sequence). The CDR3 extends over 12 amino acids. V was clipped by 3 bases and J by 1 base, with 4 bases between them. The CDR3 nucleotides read TGCAGTGCTAGGTACAGCAATCAGCCCCAGCATTTT. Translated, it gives CSARYSNQPQHF.

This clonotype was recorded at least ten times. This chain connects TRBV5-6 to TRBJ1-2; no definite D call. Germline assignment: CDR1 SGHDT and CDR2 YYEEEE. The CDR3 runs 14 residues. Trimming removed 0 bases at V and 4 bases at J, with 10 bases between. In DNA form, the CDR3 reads TGTGCCAGCAGCTTGGTGGCAGCCTCCTATGGCTACACCTTC. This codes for CASSLVAASYGYTF.

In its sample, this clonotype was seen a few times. The CDR3: CASRPDGDTQYF. In DNA form, the CDR3 reads TGTGCCAGCAGACCCGACGGGGATACGCAGTATTTT. The chain combines TRBV28 with TRBJ2-3; D gene uncertain. The CDR3 has 12 amino acids. The V and J ends lost 6 bases and 6 bases respectively, with 10 bases between them. Looked up from germline, CDR1 is MDHEN and CDR2 is SYDVKM.

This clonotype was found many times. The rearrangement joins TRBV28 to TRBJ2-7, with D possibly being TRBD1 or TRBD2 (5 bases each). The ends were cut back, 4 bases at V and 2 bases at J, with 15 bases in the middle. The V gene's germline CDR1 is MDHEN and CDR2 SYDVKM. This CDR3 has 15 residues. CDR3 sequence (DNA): TGTGCCAGCAGTTCCCCCGTCAGGGACGCCTACGAGCAGTACGTC. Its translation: CASSSPVRDAYEQYV.

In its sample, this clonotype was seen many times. The CDR3 protein is CSANRGPDTQYF. CDR3 DNA: TGCAGTGCTAATCGGGGGCCAGATACGCAGTATTTT. The chain combines TRBV20-1 with TRBJ2-3; D is perhaps TRBD1 or TRBD2 (6 bases each). The CDR3 runs 12 residues. V lost 4 bases, J lost 4 bases, and 9 bases lay in between. Germline values: CDR1 DFQATT, CDR2 SNEGSKA (reference sequence).

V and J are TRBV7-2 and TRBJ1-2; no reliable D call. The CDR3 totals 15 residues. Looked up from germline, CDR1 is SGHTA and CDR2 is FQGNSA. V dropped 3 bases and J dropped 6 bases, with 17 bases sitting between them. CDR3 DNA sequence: TGTGCCAGCAGCTTGTCTCCGGAGTCTGCCGATGGCTACACCTTC. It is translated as CASSLSPESADGYTF.

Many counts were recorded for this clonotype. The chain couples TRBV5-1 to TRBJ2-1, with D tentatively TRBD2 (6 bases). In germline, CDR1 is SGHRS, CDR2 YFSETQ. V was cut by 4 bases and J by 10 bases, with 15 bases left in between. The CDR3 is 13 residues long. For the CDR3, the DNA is TGCGCCAGCAGCCGGGACTGGGGTGGCGAGCAGTTCTTC. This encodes CASSRDWGGEQFF.

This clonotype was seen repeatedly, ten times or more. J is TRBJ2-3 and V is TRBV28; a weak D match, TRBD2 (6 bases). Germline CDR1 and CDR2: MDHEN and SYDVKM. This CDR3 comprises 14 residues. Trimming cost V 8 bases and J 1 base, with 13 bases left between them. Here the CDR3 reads CASVGGSGTDTQYF. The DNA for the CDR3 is TGTGCCAGCGTCGGAGGGAGTGGCACAGATACGCAGTATTTT.

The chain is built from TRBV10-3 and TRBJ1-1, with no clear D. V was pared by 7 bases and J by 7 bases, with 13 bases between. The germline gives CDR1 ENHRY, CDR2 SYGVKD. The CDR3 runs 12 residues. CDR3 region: CAITGGSSEAFF. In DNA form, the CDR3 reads TGTGCCATCACCGGAGGGTCGAGTGAAGCTTTCTTT.

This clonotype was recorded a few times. CDR3 DNA sequence: TGTGCCAGCAGTTTGGGCAGCTTAATCTACAATGAGCAGTTCTTC. Amino acid sequence: CASSLGSLIYNEQFF. The chain is built from TRBV12-3 or TRBV12-4 and TRBJ2-1; D is undetermined. The CDR3 runs to 15 residues. V was shortened by 3 bases and J by 3 bases, with 12 bases between the two germline ends.

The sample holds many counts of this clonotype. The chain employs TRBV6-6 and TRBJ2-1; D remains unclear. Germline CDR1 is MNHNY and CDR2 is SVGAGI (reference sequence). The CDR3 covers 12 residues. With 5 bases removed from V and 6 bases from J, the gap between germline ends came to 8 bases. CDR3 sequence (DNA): TGTGCCAGCAGTGTGTTGGTCAATGAGCAGTTCTTC. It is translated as CASSVLVNEQFF.